This T cell receptor (beta chain) was sequenced for a study of blood T cell repertoires in COVID-19. Trimming pared 1 base from V and 4 bases from J, leaving 19 bases between. The CDR3 extends over 17 amino acids. Germline V gene data show CDR1 as LNHDA and CDR2 as SQIVND (reference sequence). As handled by the study authors: From reference gene primer amplification, estimates of nucleated cell counts were derived. Clones were sequenced by immunoSEQ multiplex PCR, and TCRdb holds only the in-frame ones, with some missing. V, J and clone size were drawn from that table, and D and trimming were deduced from the DNA. The data contain roughly 120,000 clones, under 95% of them seen just once; the ten biggest clones take up approximately 4.6%.

This receptor was obtained from a man in his 60s with COVID-19, enrolled during active disease. The specimen sequenced was peripheral blood. The chain links TRBV19 to TRBJ1-2; D might be TRBD1 (5 bases). This CDR3 is CASSIGAGTETIYGYTF. The CDR3 DNA is TGTGCCAGTAGTATAGGGGCCGGGACTGAGACGATCTATGGCTACACCTTC.